A single TCR beta chain is shown here with its context. This sample was included in a study of blood T cell repertoires in COVID-19. About the research overall: Collection of acute and convalescent COVID-19 samples took place in the United States, Italy and Spain.

Source study methods: Reference gene primers were amplified, and this amplification served to estimate nucleated cell counts. Clones were read by immunoSEQ multiplex PCR, and TCRdb kept only the in-frame ones, dropping some. V and J calls and clone size follow that table, whereas D and trimming were derived from the DNA. The sample has about 160,000 clones, about four fifths seen once; the top ten hold approximately 11%. Trimming took 0 bases from V and 4 from J, leaving 19 bases between them. Germline V gene lookup returns CDR1 LNHNV and CDR2 YYDKDF (reference sequence). The CDR3 has 18 amino acids.

Sequencing was performed on peripheral blood. The chain couples TRBV15 to TRBJ1-5; tentative D call: TRBD1 (6 bases). This clonotype originated in a man aged 55-75 years with active or convalescent COVID-19. This CDR3 reads CATSRDSNTGSGNQPQHF. CDR3 bases: TGTGCCACCAGCAGAGATTCTAATACAGGGTCGGGGAATCAGCCCCAGCATTTT.